This T cell receptor (beta chain) was sequenced during a study of breast tumors, draining lymph nodes, adjacent tissues. Study observations and caveats: Most tumor T cells seemingly derive from lymph node, then expand in tumor. Compared with lymph nodes, tumors were less diverse; compared with nontumor tissue, more. Tumor T cell lymph node origin was a supported hypothesis, not proven.

This clonotype was recorded at least ten times. Its antigen is not known. TCRdb used MiXCR to reprocess the multiplex PCR reads, holding one entry per CDR3 protein. Of fewer than 150,000 distinct CDR3 sequences in the sample, about 20% were seen once. Axillary draining lymph nodes of breast cancer patients supplied the node samples. The sample taken for sequencing was axillary lymph node tissue. The receptor's source is a female donor with breast cancer. Some clones in this sample may be carry-over from other donors' samples.

CDR3 sequence: CASSYYPSTVNQPQHF. The CDR3 DNA reads as TGTGCCAGCAGTTACTACCCTTCGACAGTCAATCAGCCCCAGCATTTT. The V and J genes are TRBV6-5 and TRBJ1-5; the D gene is possibly TRBD1 (5 bases). V was clipped by 1 base and J by 3 bases, with 13 bases between them. The germline V gene has CDR1 MNHEY and CDR2 SVGAGI. The CDR3 sequence is 16 residues long.